The 28 T cell receptor beta chains listed next were all sequenced from one sample in a study of blood T cell repertoires in COVID-19 (dated by TCRdb to about 2020). Libraries were made using the immunoSEQ multiplex PCR assay. TCRdb stores this immuneACCESS table with in-frame sequences only. Part of the clones is absent; in the studies checked, under half of the shortfall reflects unresolved V genes, and no reason is known for the rest. This sample gives under 200,000 clones in total; 86% of them show up just once. Of the sample, about 5.6% falls within the top ten clones. The specimen sequenced was PBMCs or T cells enriched from blood (not recorded which). These receptors came from a man aged 40-49 years with acute COVID-19.

This sequence joins TRBV28 and TRBJ2-7, with D maybe TRBD2 (6 bases). The V gene's germline CDR1 is MDHEN and CDR2 SYDVKM. The length of the CDR3 is 14 residues. The V end was cut by 3 bases, the J end by 3 bases, with 12 bases between. The DNA of the CDR3 is TGTGCCAGCAGTTTTTCCCGCGGGGTCTACGAGCAGTACTTC. Translated: CASSFSRGVYEQYF.

This chain connects TRBV11-3 to TRBJ2-1; TRBD1 matches 9 bases. Trimming took 5 bases from V and 6 from J; bases not matched to a gene: 8. The CDR3 is 15 residues long. The V gene's germline CDR1 is SGHNT and CDR2 YENEEA. The CDR3 loop is CASSPRGQGVNEQFF. CDR3 nucleotides: TGTGCCAGCAGCCCCAGGGGACAGGGAGTCAATGAGCAGTTCTTC. Looking up the rest from reference TRBV11-3 and TRBJ2-1 gives the full variable domain: EAGVVQSPRYKIIEKKQPVAFWCNPISGHNTLYWYLQNLGQGPELLIRYENEEAVDDSQLPKDRFSAERLKGVDSTLKIQPAELGDSAVYLCASSPRGQGVNEQFFGPGTRLTVL.

The chain recombines TRBV19 with TRBJ1-1, with 10 bases matching TRBD1. The trim removed 4 bases at V and 4 bases at J, leaving 0 bases unmatched. This CDR3 has 13 residues. Germline lookup yields CDR1 LNHDA and CDR2 SQIVND (reference sequence). The CDR3 DNA sequence: TGTGCCAGTAGTAGGGACAGGGGCACTGAAGCTTTCTTT. Its translation: CASSRDRGTEAFF.

The chain has TRBV11-2 and TRBJ2-5; unclear D gene. Between the trimmed V and J ends, which lost 3 bases and 2 bases, there was a span of 10 bases. The germline gives CDR1 SGHAT, CDR2 FQNNGV. CDR3 length equals 14 residues. Here the CDR3 reads CASSFAQTQETQYF. CDR3 DNA sequence: TGTGCCAGCAGCTTTGCGCAGACACAAGAGACCCAGTACTTC.

The chain employs TRBV29-1 and TRBJ2-7; 7 nucleotides match TRBD2. Germline CDR1 reads SQVTM; CDR2 reads ANQGSEA. There are 16 residues in the CDR3. Trimming cost V 0 bases and J 6 bases; bases outside gene matches: 14. The CDR3 is CSVEDRAGEWVGEQYF. CDR3 in DNA: TGCAGCGTTGAAGATCGGGCGGGAGAGTGGGTCGGCGAGCAGTACTTC.

V gene TRBV25-1 combines with J gene TRBJ2-7; perhaps TRBD1 as D (6 bases). The CDR3 consists of 15 residues. The ends were cut back, 1 base at V and 2 bases at J, with 12 bases in the middle. The germline V gene encodes CDR1 MGHDK and CDR2 SYGVNS. The CDR3 loop reads CASSEWDIGAYEQYF. CDR3 nucleotide sequence: TGTGCCAGCAGTGAATGGGACATCGGGGCCTACGAGCAGTACTTC.

This clone was found a few times. The V gene is TRBV3-1 (or the pseudogene TRBV3-2), the J gene TRBJ1-5, with 9 bases fitting TRBD1. The CDR3 contains 15 residues. J lost 4 bases, V lost 9 bases, and 10 bases had no gene match. Germline CDR1 LGHDT, CDR2 YNNKEL (reference sequence). The CDR3 DNA reads TGTGCCAGTGGATCGGGACAGGGAGGGAATCAGCCCCAGCATTTT. As protein: CASGSGQGGNQPQHF.

This chain links TRBV30 with TRBJ2-1, with 9 bases lining up with TRBD1. The CDR3 totals 15 residues. The germline gives CDR1 GTSNPN, CDR2 SVGIG (reference sequence). V lost 4 bases and J lost 8; bases outside the gene matches: 12. This chain's CDR3 is CAWNTRDRVYHEQFF. The CDR3, as DNA: TGTGCCTGGAACACCCGGGACAGGGTCTATCATGAGCAGTTCTTC.

CDR3 nucleotides: TGCGCCAGCAGCCAAGAGACCAGGGGATACGAGCAGTACTTC. Protein product: CASSQETRGYEQYF. The V and J genes are TRBV4-3 and TRBJ2-7, with a tentative D call TRBD1 (6 bases). Per germline, CDR1 LGHNA and CDR2 YSLEER. Trimming stripped 0 bases from V and 4 bases from J, with 10 bases between. The CDR3 runs to 14 residues.

This clone appeared a single time. The chain links TRBV11-2 to TRBJ2-5; 11 positions match TRBD2. The CDR3 spans 18 residues. The V gene end was trimmed by 5 bases and the J gene end by 1 base; junction bases not matched to a gene: 12. CDR1 is SGHAT, CDR2 FQNNGV, per germline. The DNA for the CDR3 is TGTGCCAGCAGCCACCTGTTCGGGACTAGCGGAGGCCAAGAGACCCAGTACTTC. Amino acids: CASSHLFGTSGGQETQYF.

The chain carries TRBV19 and TRBJ2-1, with 7 bases matching TRBD2. This CDR3 spans 15 amino acids. V was pared by 7 bases and J by 2 bases, with 8 bases of the junction left unmatched. Germline V CDR1 and CDR2: LNHDA, SQIVND (reference sequence). For the CDR3, the DNA is TGTGCCAGTACTCCTAGAGCGGGACCCTACAATGAGCAGTTCTTC. Encoded protein: CASTPRAGPYNEQFF.

The genes are TRBV4-2 and TRBJ2-7; 10 positions match TRBD2. CDR1 is LGHNA and CDR2 is YNFKEQ in the germline V gene. There are 15 residues in the CDR3. Unmatched junction bases numbered 7, after V lost 3 bases and J lost 5 bases. The CDR3 spells CASSHFSGRIHEQYF. CDR3 sequence (DNA): TGTGCCAGCAGCCATTTTAGCGGGAGGATACACGAGCAGTACTTC.

This rearrangement joins TRBV5-1 to TRBJ2-2; D perhaps matches TRBD1 (6 bases). Germline V lookup: CDR1 SGHRS, CDR2 YFSETQ. The CDR3 has 15 residues. V lost 4 bases to trimming and J lost 7 bases, with 17 bases between them. The chain's CDR3 is CASSRILQGGGELFF. The CDR3 bases are TGCGCCAGCAGCCGTATTTTACAGGGCGGCGGGGAGCTGTTTTTT.

This chain joins TRBV5-4 and TRBJ1-5; 9 bases map to TRBD1. From germline, CDR1 is SGHNT and CDR2 YYREEE (reference sequence). After removal of 0 bases from V and 5 bases from J, the junction contained 6 bases not matched to a gene. This CDR3 is built from 16 residues. CDR3 sequence reads: CASSLGGDREDQPQHF. Here the CDR3 DNA reads TGTGCCAGCAGCTTGGGGGGGGACAGGGAGGATCAGCCCCAGCATTTT. Full variable domain (rest looked up from reference TRBV5-4 and TRBJ1-5): ETGVTQSPTHLIKTRGQQVTLRCSSQSGHNTVSWYQQALGQGPQFIFQYYREEENGRGNFPPRFSGLQFPNYSSELNVNALELDDSALYLCASSLGGDREDQPQHFGDGTRLSIL.

This chain joins TRBV6-5 and TRBJ1-1; 9 bases fit TRBD1. V was clipped by 8 bases and J by 6 bases; unmatched bases: 4. Per the germline V gene, CDR1 is MNHEY and CDR2 is SVGAGI. The CDR3 has 12 amino acids. CDR3 loop: CASGTGWAEAFF. CDR3 coding DNA: TGTGCCAGCGGGACAGGGTGGGCTGAAGCTTTCTTT.

This sequence joins TRBV2 and TRBJ2-4; TRBD2 matches 7 bases. Germline trimming cut 8 bases from V and 4 bases from J; bases unmatched to any gene: 8. The germline V gene has CDR1 SNHLY and CDR2 FYNNEI. The length of the CDR3 is 14 residues. This CDR3 is CASCWLADKNIQYF. CDR3 bases: TGTGCCAGCTGTTGGCTAGCGGATAAAAACATTCAGTACTTC.

This clone was seen more than once but under ten times. This chain links TRBV25-1 with TRBJ1-2; TRBD1 matches 10 bases. CDR3 length: 15 amino acids. Looked up from germline, CDR1 is MGHDK and CDR2 is SYGVNS. Unmatched junction bases numbered 4, after V lost 0 bases and J lost 6 bases. The CDR3, as DNA: TGTGCCAGCAGTGAATATTTCGGGACAGGGGATGGCTACACCTTC. This codes for CASSEYFGTGDGYTF.

V is TRBV28 and J is TRBJ1-1; 7 nucleotides line up with TRBD1. V lost 2 bases and J lost 9; bases outside the gene matches: 6. Germline V CDR1 and CDR2: MDHEN, SYDVKM. This CDR3 region has 13 residues. The chain's CDR3 is CASSLPDRVQAFF. The CDR3 nucleotides are TGTGCCAGCAGTTTACCAGACAGGGTTCAAGCTTTCTTT. The variable domain in full, with the rest retrieved from reference TRBV28 and TRBJ1-1, is DVKVTQSSRYLVKRTGEKVFLECVQDMDHENMFWYRQDPGLGLRLIYFSYDVKMKEKGDIPEGYSVSREKKERFSLILESASTNQTSMYLCASSLPDRVQAFFGQGTRLTVV.

V is TRBV28 and J is TRBJ1-2; tentatively, D is TRBD1 (5 bases). Trimming took 5 bases from V and 8 from J, leaving 12 bases between them. Looked up from germline, CDR1 is MDHEN and CDR2 is SYDVKM. The CDR3 covers 12 residues. This CDR3 reads CASSLQAGGYTF. The CDR3 DNA is TGTGCCAGCAGTCTACAGGCTGGGGGCTACACCTTC.

The CDR3 sequence is CASRQPRQNEKLFF. CDR3 bases: TGTGCCAGCAGACAACCTAGACAGAATGAAAAACTGTTTTTT. V gene TRBV28 combines with J gene TRBJ1-4, with a possible D match to TRBD1 (5 bases). V was trimmed by 6 bases and J by 5 bases, leaving 13 bases between them. Germline V gene lookup returns CDR1 MDHEN and CDR2 SYDVKM. The CDR3 length is 14 residues.

This clone has a handful of counts. The chain combines TRBV7-9 with TRBJ1-5; 11 bases line up with TRBD1. CDR1 and CDR2 from the germline V gene are SEHNR and FQNEAQ (reference sequence). Trimming cost V 3 bases and J 4 bases; bases outside gene matches: 5. CDR3 size: 16 residues. CDR3 protein: CASSFGWDRGNQPQHF. For the CDR3, the DNA is TGTGCCAGCAGCTTCGGGTGGGACAGGGGGAATCAGCCCCAGCATTTT.

The chain combines TRBV29-1 with TRBJ2-1; TRBD2 matches 11 bases. Germline values: CDR1 SQVTM, CDR2 ANQGSEA. The CDR3 sequence is 15 residues long. The V segment lost 5 bases and the J segment 6 bases; nucleotides outside the gene matches: 9. CDR3 loop: CSVKGLAESVNEQFF. DNA for the CDR3: TGCAGCGTTAAGGGACTAGCGGAATCTGTCAATGAGCAGTTCTTC.

This clone is a singleton in its sample. The CDR3 DNA reads TGTGCTAGTGGACTCGGACAGGGTGGTCAGCCCCAGCATTTT. Protein sequence: CASGLGQGGQPQHF. The genes are TRBV12-5 and TRBJ1-5; TRBD1 matches at 8 bases. J was trimmed by 6 bases and V by 6 bases; bases with no gene match: 7. Germline loops: CDR1 LGHNT, CDR2 FRNRAP. This CDR3 region has 14 residues. Full variable domain (rest looked up from reference TRBV12-5 and TRBJ1-5): DARVTQTPRHKVTEMGQEVTMRCQPILGHNTVFWYRQTMMQGLELLAYFRNRAPLDDSGMPKDRFSAEMPDATLATLKIQPSEPRDSAVYFCASGLGQGGQPQHFGDGTRLSIL.

This chain connects TRBV27 to TRBJ1-6, with 7 positions matching TRBD1. The ends lost 6 bases at V and 10 bases at J; junction bases unmatched: 12. From germline, CDR1 is MNHEY and CDR2 SMNVEV (reference sequence). This CDR3 has 15 amino acids. The CDR3 here is CASRHNRGPTSPLHF. The CDR3 DNA follows: TGTGCCAGCAGACACAACAGGGGACCAACGTCACCCCTCCACTTT.

The genes are TRBV18 and TRBJ1-6; 9 positions match TRBD1. This CDR3 has 16 amino acids. CDR1 and CDR2 (germline): KGHSH, LQKENI. V shed 3 bases, J shed 10 bases, and the junction held 10 bases outside the gene matches. CDR3 in amino acids: CASSPITGTGRSPLHF. The CDR3 DNA is TGTGCCAGCTCACCTATAACGGGGACAGGGAGGTCACCCCTCCACTTT.

This clone was detected once. CDR3 amino acids: CASSLDPGAVSEQYF. DNA for the CDR3: TGCGCCAGCAGCTTGGATCCGGGTGCGGTTAGCGAGCAGTACTTC. The chain has TRBV5-1 and TRBJ2-7; D not resolved. The CDR3 is made up of 15 amino acids. Germline V gene sequence: CDR1 SGHRS, CDR2 YFSETQ. Trimming removed 0 bases at V and 6 bases at J, with 16 bases between.

The V gene is TRBV7-2, the J gene TRBJ1-5, with D maybe TRBD1 (6 bases). The germline gives CDR1 SGHTA, CDR2 FQGNSA. The CDR3 loop spans 14 amino acids. The V end lost 5 bases, the J end lost 3 bases, and 11 bases lay between the germline ends. CDR3 protein: CASSEDRLNQPQHF. CDR3 sequence (DNA): TGTGCCAGCAGCGAAGACAGGCTCAATCAGCCCCAGCATTTT.

The chain carries TRBV10-3 and TRBJ2-4, with D possibly being TRBD1 (6 bases). Germline-derived CDR1 and CDR2 are ENHRY and SYGVKD. This CDR3 is 18 amino acids long. With 3 bases removed from V and 1 base from J, the gap between germline ends came to 19 bases. The CDR3 region has the DNA TGTGCCATCAGTGATACCACCCAGGGGAAGGGGGCCAAAAACATTCAGTACTTC. Its translation is CAISDTTQGKGAKNIQYF.